The 11 T cell receptor beta chains below all came from one sample that was sequenced in a study of blood T cell repertoires in COVID-19. TCRdb's copy holds only in-frame clones and misses some; the assay was immunoSEQ multiplex PCR. The sample shows 300,000 or so clones, roughly nine tenths of them seen only once. Material: PBMCs or T cells enriched from blood (not recorded which). The receptors were gathered from a woman in her forties or fifties who had been exposed to COVID-19.

The V call is TRBV2, the J call TRBJ2-5; 11 bases line up with TRBD2. From germline, CDR1 is SNHLY and CDR2 FYNNEI. This CDR3 has 13 amino acids. J gave up 4 bases and V 6 bases, and 1 base lay outside the gene matches. This CDR3 is CASRLAGVETQYF. The CDR3 coding sequence is TGTGCCAGCAGACTAGCGGGGGTAGAGACCCAGTACTTC.

V and J are TRBV18 and TRBJ1-2; D is undetermined. The V and J ends lost 2 bases and 9 bases respectively, with 10 bases between them. Germline assignment: CDR1 KGHSH and CDR2 LQKENI. CDR3 length equals 12 residues. DNA of the CDR3: TGTGCCAGCTCACCAATAACAGCACGCTACACCTTC. Its translation is CASSPITARYTF.

V is TRBV27 and J is TRBJ2-7, with TRBD1 identical over 7 bases. The CDR3 spans 15 residues. The V segment lost 5 bases and the J segment 6 bases; nucleotides outside the gene matches: 13. The germline CDR1 and CDR2 sequences are MNHEY and SMNVEV (reference sequence). The CDR3 nucleotides read TGTGCCAGCAGTCCGAACAGGGGTTGGAACCCCGAGCAGTACTTC. It encodes CASSPNRGWNPEQYF.

Turning to this clone: A junction end diverges from the germline sequence, so it may reflect a read error. The V and J genes are TRBV7-7 and TRBJ2-3, with 7 bases lining up with TRBD2. Germline V lookup: CDR1 SSHAT, CDR2 FNYEAQ (reference sequence). This CDR3 has 15 residues. CDR3 in amino acids: CASSASSGRGDTQYF. The CDR3 DNA follows: TGTGCTAGCAGCGCCTCTAGCGGACGAGGAGATACGCAGTATTTT.

The chain joins TRBV5-1 to TRBJ2-2; D ambiguous. CDR3 size: 15 residues. Germline loops: CDR1 SGHRS, CDR2 YFSETQ. The V gene lost 1 base and the J gene lost 6 bases, with 13 bases spanning the gap. CDR3 in amino acids: CASSLITGVPGELFF. CDR3 nucleotides: TGCGCCAGCAGCTTGATTACTGGTGTCCCCGGGGAGCTGTTTTTT.

V is TRBV5-1 and J is TRBJ2-2, with 11 bases matching TRBD1. The germline gives CDR1 SGHRS, CDR2 YFSETQ. The CDR3 loop spans 15 amino acids. V lost 4 bases to trimming and J lost 4 bases; unmatched junction nucleotides: 3. CDR3 in DNA: TGCGCCAGCAGCGGACAGGGGGCGACCACCGGGGAGCTGTTTTTT. Its translation is CASSGQGATTGELFF.

J is TRBJ2-6 and V is TRBV15, with TRBD1 matching 7 bases. The germline gives CDR1 LNHNV, CDR2 YYDKDF (reference sequence). Unmatched junction bases numbered 7, after V lost 5 bases and J lost 0 bases. CDR3 length: 17 amino acids. CDR3 bases: TGTGCCACCAGCGGCCGGGACAGCAACTCTGGGGCCAACGTCCTGACTTTC. Translation gives CATSGRDSNSGANVLTF.

The chain uses TRBV7-2 and TRBJ2-3; maybe TRBD1 (6 bases). Per germline, CDR1 SGHTA and CDR2 FQGNSA. Trimming cost V 1 base and J 0 bases, with 14 bases left between them. The CDR3 is made up of 17 amino acids. CDR3 in amino acids: CASSLVTGWSSTDTQYF. The CDR3 nucleotides are TGTGCCAGCAGCTTAGTAACAGGGTGGTCGAGCACAGATACGCAGTATTTT.

V and J are TRBV5-4 and TRBJ2-1; D is possibly TRBD2 (6 bases). This CDR3 has 16 amino acids. V lost 0 bases, J lost 2 bases, and 12 bases lay in between. Germline CDR1 is SGHNT and CDR2 is YYREEE (reference sequence). The CDR3 loop reads CASSLGAGQAYNEQFF. In DNA form, the CDR3 reads TGTGCCAGCAGCTTGGGAGCGGGCCAGGCCTACAATGAGCAGTTCTTC.

The rearrangement joins TRBV15 to TRBJ1-1; D remains ambiguous. V dropped 2 bases and J dropped 1 base, with 11 bases sitting between them. Per the germline V gene, CDR1 is LNHNV and CDR2 is YYDKDF (reference sequence). The CDR3 extends over 15 amino acids. The CDR3 region has the DNA TGTGCCACCAGCAGACTATCTGGTGAGAACACTGAAGCTTTCTTT. Encoded protein: CATSRLSGENTEAFF.

V usage is TRBV6-1 and J usage is TRBJ2-3; 10 bases are shared with TRBD2. CDR3 length: 16 amino acids. The J segment lost 1 base and the V segment lost 2 bases, leaving 3 bases of the junction unmatched. Germline assignment: CDR1 MNHNS and CDR2 SASEGT. The CDR3 sequence is CASSESLAGGTDTQYF. DNA for the CDR3: TGTGCCAGCAGTGAATCCCTAGCGGGGGGCACAGATACGCAGTATTTT.